The 4 T cell receptor beta chains listed next were all sequenced from one sample in a study of T cell responses to AZD1222 COVID-19 vaccine. Using immunoSEQ multiplex PCR, the repertoire was profiled, and TCRdb retains in-frame clones only, with some absent. The table lists approximately 150,000 clones, 90% to 95% of them singletons. The material was peripheral blood, obtained on day 0 of AZD1222 vaccination. The receptor set was obtained from an adult in good health.

The J gene is TRBJ2-1, the V gene TRBV27, with D perhaps matching TRBD1 or TRBD2 (5 bases each). The CDR3 consists of 13 residues. The V end was cut by 6 bases, the J end by 5 bases, with 11 bases between. Germline CDR1 is MNHEY and CDR2 is SMNVEV (reference sequence). The CDR3 spells CASSAGTHNEQFF. The CDR3 DNA sequence: TGTGCCAGCAGCGCCGGGACCCACAATGAGCAGTTCTTC.

The chain uses TRBV7-3 and TRBJ2-7; tentative D call: TRBD1 (7 bases). Per the germline V gene, CDR1 is SGHTA and CDR2 is FQGTGA. V shed 5 bases and J shed 7 bases, with 21 bases lying between them. CDR3 length equals 15 residues. The CDR3 spells CASSPAGGLNGEQYF. The CDR3 region has the DNA TGTGCCAGCAGCCCCGCAGGGGGGCTAAACGGGGAGCAGTACTTC.

The chain couples TRBV24-1 to TRBJ2-3; 13 positions match TRBD2. The CDR3 length is 16 residues. Germline CDR1 and CDR2: KGHDR and SFDVKD. V was pared by 3 bases and J by 5 bases, with 4 bases of the junction left unmatched. The CDR3 nucleotides read TGTGCCACCAGTGATCGGACTAGCGGGAGTGGAGATACGCAGTATTTT. Protein sequence: CATSDRTSGSGDTQYF.

V is TRBV29-1 and J is TRBJ2-5; D may be TRBD2 (5 bases). The CDR3 spans 14 residues. Trimming stripped 3 bases from V and 2 bases from J, with 13 bases between. Germline loops: CDR1 SQVTM, CDR2 ANQGSEA. The CDR3 sequence: CSVEVPSRQETQYF. The CDR3 DNA sequence: TGCAGCGTTGAGGTCCCTAGCCGTCAAGAGACCCAGTACTTC.